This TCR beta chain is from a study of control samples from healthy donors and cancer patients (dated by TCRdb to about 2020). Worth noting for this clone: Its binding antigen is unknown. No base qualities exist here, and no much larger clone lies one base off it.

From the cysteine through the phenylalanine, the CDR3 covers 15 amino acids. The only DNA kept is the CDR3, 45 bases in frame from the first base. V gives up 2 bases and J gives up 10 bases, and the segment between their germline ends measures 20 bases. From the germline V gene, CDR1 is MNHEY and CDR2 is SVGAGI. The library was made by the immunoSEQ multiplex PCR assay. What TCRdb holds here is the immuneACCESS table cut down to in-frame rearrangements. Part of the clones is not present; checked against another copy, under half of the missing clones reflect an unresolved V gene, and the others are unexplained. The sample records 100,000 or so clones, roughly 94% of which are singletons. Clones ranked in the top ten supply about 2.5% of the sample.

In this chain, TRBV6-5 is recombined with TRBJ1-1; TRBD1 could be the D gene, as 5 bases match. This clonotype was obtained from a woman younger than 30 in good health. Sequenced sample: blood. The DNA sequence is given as TGTGCCAGCAGTTACGGAGACAGATTCCCTGGGGGAGCTTTCTTT. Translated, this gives CASSYGDRFPGGAFF.